This is a list of T cell receptor beta chains from one sample in a study of blood T cell repertoires in COVID-19. Some clones are missing from TCRdb's copy, which holds only in-frame ones; the method was immunoSEQ multiplex PCR. The table shows some 30,000 clones, with more than 75% occurring only once. The sample consisted of peripheral blood. The receptors shown here come from a man between 65 and 85 years old with active or convalescent COVID-19. Both conserved end residues are part of each CDR3. A D gene is named only where the DNA matches it firmly. A row's size may be missing; if present it is once, few, many or a size class.

V gene	J gene	clone size	D gene	CDR3 protein	CDR3 DNA
TRBV5-1	TRBJ1-1	NA	NA	CASSLAVGGSTNTEAFF	TGCGCCAGCAGCTTGGCGGTGGGAGGTTCCACGAACACTGAAGCTTTCTTT
TRBV7-2	TRBJ2-2	NA	NA	CASSLLQGRNTGELFF	TGTGCCAGCAGCTTACTACAGGGCCGTAACACCGGGGAGCTGTTTTTT
TRBV27	TRBJ2-2	NA	TRBD1	CASRRQGASGELFF	TGTGCCAGCAGGCGGCAGGGGGCCTCCGGGGAGCTGTTTTTT
TRBV6-1	TRBJ2-3	NA	TRBD2	CASSDRPRTSASTDTQYF	TGTGCCAGCAGTGACCGCCCCAGGACTAGCGCTAGCACAGATACGCAGTATTTT
TRBV7-2	TRBJ2-5	NA	TRBD2	CASNVAGGRETQYF	TGTGCCAGCAACGTAGCGGGGGGACGCGAGACCCAGTACTTC
TRBV5-1	TRBJ1-1	NA	NA	CASRGSTPGTEAFF	TGCGCCAGCCGAGGTTCCACTCCGGGCACTGAAGCTTTCTTT
TRBV5-1	TRBJ2-3	NA	NA	CASSLKASRSTDTQYF	TGCGCCAGCAGCTTGAAGGCTAGTCGAAGCACAGATACGCAGTATTTT
TRBV15	TRBJ1-5	NA	TRBD1	CATSRTGFNQPQHF	TGTGCCACCAGCCGGACAGGGTTTAATCAGCCCCAGCATTTT
TRBV7-9	TRBJ1-6	NA	TRBD1	CASSLPAGQGNSPLHF	TGTGCCAGCAGCTTACCCGCGGGACAGGGTAATTCACCCCTCCACTTT
TRBV5-1	TRBJ1-2	NA	NA	CASSQGSVVGGYTF	TGCGCCAGCAGCCAGGGGTCCGTCGTGGGTGGCTACACCTTC
TRBV18	TRBJ2-5	NA	NA	CASSQGQTKETQYF	TGTGCCAGCTCCCAAGGACAGACAAAAGAGACCCAGTACTTC
TRBV6-5	TRBJ2-3	NA	NA	CASRKDDRTQYF	TGTGCCAGCAGAAAGGACGACAGAACGCAGTATTTT
TRBV24-1	TRBJ2-7	NA	TRBD1	CATSDLNRGDEQYF	TGTGCCACCAGTGATTTGAACAGGGGGGACGAGCAGTACTTC
TRBV7-7	TRBJ2-5	NA	NA	CASSLALGRQETQYF	TGTGCTAGCAGCTTAGCGCTGGGGCGGCAAGAGACCCAGTACTTC
TRBV6-5	TRBJ1-1	NA	NA	CASSYEGARDTEAFF	TGTGCCAGCAGTTACGAGGGCGCTCGCGACACTGAAGCTTTCTTT
TRBV5-1	TRBJ1-4	NA	NA	CASSQTLTGDNEKLFF	TGCGCCAGCAGCCAAACCTTGACAGGTGATAATGAAAAACTGTTTTTT
TRBV19	TRBJ1-3	once	NA	CASSPVSGNTIYF	TGTGCCAGTAGTCCCGTCTCTGGAAACACCATATATTTT
TRBV30	TRBJ1-6	NA	NA	CAWSFSILDTSPLHF	TGTGCCTGGAGCTTTAGTATACTCGATACTTCACCCCTCCACTTT
TRBV4-1	TRBJ1-5	once	NA	CASSQERALNQPQHF	TGCGCCAGCAGCCAAGAAAGAGCACTCAATCAGCCCCAGCATTTT
TRBV5-6	TRBJ2-5	NA	TRBD1	CASSVLRDRKETQYF	TGTGCCAGCAGCGTTCTTAGGGACAGGAAAGAGACCCAGTACTTC
TRBV6-6	TRBJ2-1	hyperexpanded	NA	CASSYYSSGYNEQFF	TGTGCCAGCAGTTACTACAGTTCCGGTTACAATGAGCAGTTCTTC
TRBV19	TRBJ1-5	few	TRBD1	CASSERQGNQPQHF	TGTGCCAGTAGTGAGAGACAGGGGAATCAGCCCCAGCATTTT
TRBV6-2/TRBV6-3	TRBJ1-5	NA	NA	CASSPTGLQPQHF	TGTGCCAGCAGTCCGACGGGTCTCCAGCCCCAGCATTTT
TRBV10-3	TRBJ2-5	NA	NA	CAISESRETQYF	TGTGCCATCAGTGAGTCTCGAGAGACCCAGTACTTC
TRBV30	TRBJ1-4	NA	NA	CAWSVRAREKLFF	TGTGCCTGGAGTGTACGTGCGAGGGAAAAACTGTTTTTT
TRBV3-1/TRBV3-2	TRBJ1-2	NA	NA	CASSHRGDGYTF	TGTGCCAGCAGCCACCGAGGTGATGGCTACACCTTC
TRBV27	TRBJ2-1	NA	NA	CASSLSRGGSVEQFF	TGTGCCAGCAGTTTATCGAGGGGGGGAAGCGTTGAGCAGTTCTTC
TRBV9	TRBJ2-3	once	TRBD2	CASSGPLAGGGDTQYF	TGTGCCAGCAGCGGTCCACTAGCGGGAGGCGGGGATACGCAGTATTTT
TRBV7-8	TRBJ2-5	once	TRBD1	CASRPTRGQAQETQYF	TGTGCCAGCAGGCCAACTCGAGGACAGGCCCAAGAGACCCAGTACTTC
TRBV5-6	TRBJ2-3	NA	TRBD1	CASSRTGSQVDTQYF	TGTGCCAGCAGCCGGACAGGGTCCCAGGTAGATACGCAGTATTTT
TRBV10-3	TRBJ1-1	once	NA	CAISPRADTEAFF	TGTGCCATCAGTCCCAGGGCAGACACTGAAGCTTTCTTT
TRBV6-5	TRBJ1-2	NA	NA	CASRNFAVNYGYTF	TGTGCCAGCAGAAATTTCGCGGTTAACTATGGCTACACCTTC
TRBV28	TRBJ2-6	NA	TRBD1	CASRDDRAGANVLTF	TGTGCCAGCAGGGATGACAGGGCTGGGGCCAACGTCCTGACTTTC
TRBV21-1	TRBJ2-6	NA	NA	CASSKGRTSGSSGANVLTF	TGTGCCAGCAGCAAAGGTAGGACTAGCGGATCCTCTGGGGCCAACGTCCTGACTTTC
TRBV10-1	TRBJ1-2	NA	NA	CASQGRIASEIRYTF	TGCGCCAGCCAAGGCAGAATCGCTTCGGAGATTCGCTACACCTTC
TRBV7-2	TRBJ2-7	NA	TRBD2	CASSSSGTSYEQYF	TGTGCCAGCAGCTCTAGCGGGACCTCCTACGAGCAGTACTTC
TRBV3-1/TRBV3-2	TRBJ2-1	NA	TRBD1	CASSPWTDGTGGNEQFF	TGTGCCAGCAGCCCGTGGACGGACGGGACAGGGGGAAATGAGCAGTTCTTC
TRBV6-6	TRBJ1-1	NA	NA	CASSTTGNTEAFF	TGTGCCAGCAGCACGACAGGGAACACTGAAGCTTTCTTT
TRBV11-2	TRBJ2-1	once	TRBD2	CASSFMGLATDEQFF	TGTGCCAGCAGCTTCATGGGACTAGCGACCGATGAGCAGTTCTTC
TRBV27	TRBJ2-3	NA	NA	CASSSDSGTYTDTQYF	TGTGCCAGCAGTTCGGATAGCGGTACCTACACAGATACGCAGTATTTT
TRBV6-2/TRBV6-3	TRBJ2-5	NA	TRBD2	CASSYPSGMQETQYF	TGTGCCAGCAGTTACCCTAGCGGGATGCAAGAGACCCAGTACTTC